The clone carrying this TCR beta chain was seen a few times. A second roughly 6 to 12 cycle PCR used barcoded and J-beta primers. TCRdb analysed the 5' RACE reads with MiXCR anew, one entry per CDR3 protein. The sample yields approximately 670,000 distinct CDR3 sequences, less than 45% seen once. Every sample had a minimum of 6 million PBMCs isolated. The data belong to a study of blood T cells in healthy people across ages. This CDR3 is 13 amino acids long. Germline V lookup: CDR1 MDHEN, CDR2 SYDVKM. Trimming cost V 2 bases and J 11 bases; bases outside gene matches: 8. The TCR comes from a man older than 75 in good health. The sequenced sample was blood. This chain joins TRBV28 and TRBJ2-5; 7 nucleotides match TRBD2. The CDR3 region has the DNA TGTGCCAGCAGTTTAGGTGAGAGGCGGGAGCAGTACTTC. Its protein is CASSLGERREQYF.